This note documents a single TCR beta chain sequence. What it binds is unknown. This sample is part of a study of CD8+CD57+ T cells in acquired aplastic anemia. TCR beta VDJ and CDR3 profiling used genomic DNA as template. TCRdb itself ran the reads through MiXCR, one entry per CDR3 protein. The sample records about 81,000 distinct CDR3 sequences, under 50% being singletons. Deletions cut 6 bases from V and 3 bases from J, with 14 bases between. The CDR3 consists of 15 residues. Germline V gene sequence: CDR1 SNHLY, CDR2 FYNNEI. Findings of the study overall: Overlap between patients and controls comprised about 30 CD8+ CDR3 sequences.

This TCR came from a human donor in good health, serving as a control. This chain uses TRBV2 with TRBJ1-4, with D uncertain. The sample comprised sorted CD4+, CD8+, or CD8+CD57+ T cells (not recorded which) from PBMCs. CDR3 sequence (DNA): TGTGCCAGCAGCATCGGCCTGGCAGCTAATGAAAAACTGTTTTTT. Translated, it gives CASSIGLAANEKLFF. Using reference TRBV2 and TRBJ1-4 for the parts outside the CDR3, the full variable domain is EPEVTQTPSHQVTQMGQEVILRCVPISNHLYFYWYRQILGQKVEFLVSFYNNEISEKSEIFDDQFSVERPDGSNFTLKIRSTKLEDSAMYFCASSIGLAANEKLFFGSGTQLSVL.